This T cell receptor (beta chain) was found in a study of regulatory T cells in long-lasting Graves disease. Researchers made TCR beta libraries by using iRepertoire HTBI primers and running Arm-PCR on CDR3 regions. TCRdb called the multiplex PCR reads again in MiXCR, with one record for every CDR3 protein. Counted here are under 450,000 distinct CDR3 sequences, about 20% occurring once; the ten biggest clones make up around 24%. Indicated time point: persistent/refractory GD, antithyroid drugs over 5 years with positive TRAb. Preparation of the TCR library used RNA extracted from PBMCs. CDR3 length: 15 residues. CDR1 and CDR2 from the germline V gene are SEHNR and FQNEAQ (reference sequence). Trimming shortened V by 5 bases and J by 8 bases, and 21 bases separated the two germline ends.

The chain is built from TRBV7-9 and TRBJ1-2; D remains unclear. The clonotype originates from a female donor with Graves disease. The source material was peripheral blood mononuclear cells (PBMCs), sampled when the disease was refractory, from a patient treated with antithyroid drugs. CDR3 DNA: TGTGCCAGCAGCCCTCTTATGCCCGTAGGTCTGGGCTACACCTTC. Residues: CASSPLMPVGLGYTF.